The TCR beta chain under discussion was sequenced for a study of molecular identifiers for immune sequencing clone quantification. Regarding the study as a whole: Over 99% of CMV-specific effector molecules, but under 1% of naive ones, were in clones above 20 copies.

Worth noting for this clonotype: Its matching antigen is unknown.

Germline values: CDR1 MDHEN, CDR2 SYDVKM. Between the trimmed V and J ends, which lost 7 bases and 1 base, there was a span of 15 bases. The CDR3 spans 15 residues. Sorted inputs of about 17,000 to 1,100,000 cells, with 10%, 30% or 50% RNA, yielded naive CD8 libraries. TCRdb fed the PCR reads into MiXCR, producing one record per CDR3 protein. This table holds tens of thousands of distinct CDR3 sequences, less than 20% found once. The sample comprised naive CD8+ T cells from blood, with Jurkat cell RNA spiked in. Sample subset: FACS-sorted CD8+CD4-CCR7+CD45RA+ naive T cells. This receptor was identified in a human donor in good health. Some libraries in this study had Jurkat cell RNA spiked in. This chain links TRBV28 with TRBJ2-3, with a possible D match to TRBD1 (6 bases). CDR3 nucleotides: TGTGCCAGCACTATAGGGGGACCGGGCACAGATACGCAGTATTTT. Translated, it gives CASTIGGPGTDTQYF.